A selection of T cell receptor beta chains follows, all from one sample in a study of blood T cell repertoires in COVID-19. Sequenced by immunoSEQ multiplex PCR; TCRdb stores in-frame clones only, minus some. In the table there are under 350,000 clones, 70% to 90% of which are singletons. The sequenced material came from PBMCs or T cells enriched from blood (not recorded which). Receptors were obtained from a man aged 25 to 40 who had recovered from COVID-19. CDR3s include the opening cysteine and the closing phenylalanine or tryptophan. Each record gives: V gene, clone size, J gene, D gene, CDR3 protein, CDR3 DNA. A D gene is named only where the DNA matches it firmly. Expanded clones get a size class; other rows say once, few or many, or leave the size out.

TRBV30,NA,TRBJ1-2,NA,CAWSVVEGYGYTF,TGTGCCTGGAGTGTAGTGGAGGGGTACGGCTACACCTTC
TRBV11-2,NA,TRBJ2-2,NA,CASSLTNTGELFF,TGTGCCAGCAGCCTAACGAACACCGGGGAGCTGTTTTTT
TRBV28,NA,TRBJ1-4,TRBD1,CASSSPNGQGREKLFF,TGTGCCAGCAGTTCGCCTAATGGACAGGGGAGAGAAAAACTGTTTTTT
TRBV6-1,NA,TRBJ1-1,NA,CASSDRGGNTEAFF,TGTGCCAGCAGTGATCGAGGGGGGAACACTGAAGCTTTCTTT
TRBV24-1,NA,TRBJ2-1,TRBD2,CATSDLRAGDYNEQFF,TGTGCCACCAGTGATTTACGAGCGGGGGACTACAATGAGCAGTTCTTC
TRBV10-3,NA,TRBJ2-5,NA,CAISDSGQSKGGETQYF,TGTGCCATCAGTGATTCCGGACAGTCCAAGGGTGGAGAGACCCAGTACTTC
TRBV9,NA,TRBJ2-5,TRBD2,CASSVGSAGGQETQYF,TGTGCCAGCAGCGTAGGTTCAGCGGGGGGCCAAGAGACCCAGTACTTC
TRBV10-2,NA,TRBJ1-5,TRBD1,CASSAGGAYNQPQHF,TGCGCCAGCAGTGCAGGGGGAGCTTACAATCAGCCCCAGCATTTT
TRBV27,once,TRBJ2-2,NA,CASSLGQIAGELFF,TGTGCCAGCAGTTTAGGTCAGATCGCCGGGGAGCTGTTTTTT
TRBV27,NA,TRBJ2-7,TRBD2,CASSLELAGVGEQYF,TGTGCCAGCAGTTTAGAACTAGCGGGAGTAGGCGAGCAGTACTTC
TRBV19,NA,TRBJ1-5,NA,CASSHPARNQPQHF,TGTGCCAGTAGTCACCCAGCGCGCAATCAGCCCCAGCATTTT
TRBV19,few,TRBJ1-2,TRBD1,CASSIGQGAAYGYTF,TGTGCCAGTAGTATCGGACAGGGGGCGGCCTATGGCTACACCTTC
TRBV6-5,NA,TRBJ2-1,NA,CATLVWGEMHEQFF,TGTGCCACCTTAGTTTGGGGGGAAATGCATGAGCAGTTCTTC
TRBV10-1,NA,TRBJ2-1,TRBD2,CASSLSGTSYNEQFF,TGCGCCAGCAGTCTCAGCGGGACCTCCTACAATGAGCAGTTCTTC
TRBV28,NA,TRBJ2-1,NA,CASVPPRSTVTNEQFF,TGTGCCAGCGTCCCTCCCCGGTCTACCGTCACGAATGAGCAGTTCTTC
TRBV5-6,NA,TRBJ1-2,NA,CASSQRGGYTF,TGTGCCAGCAGCCAACGGGGTGGCTACACCTTC
TRBV18,NA,TRBJ1-6,TRBD1,CASSQTSVGQGKLPLHF,TGTGCCAGCTCACAAACCTCGGTGGGACAGGGGAAGTTACCCCTCCACTTT
TRBV4-2,NA,TRBJ1-3,NA,CASSLWEGTGNTIYF,TGTGCCAGCAGCTTGTGGGAGGGAACCGGAAACACCATATATTTT
TRBV21-1,few,TRBJ1-6,NA,CASSARRTWNSPLHF,TGTGCCAGCAGCGCCCGCCGGACATGGAATTCACCCCTCCACTTT
TRBV10-2,NA,TRBJ2-1,TRBD2,CASSRSGGDLPNEQFF,TGCGCCAGCAGTCGTAGCGGGGGGGACCTCCCCAATGAGCAGTTCTTC
TRBV18,NA,TRBJ2-3,TRBD1,CASSPGQGSTDTQYF,TGTGCCAGCTCACCGGGACAGGGTTCGACAGATACGCAGTATTTT
TRBV21-1,NA,TRBJ1-1,NA,CASSQRPAGGLSWEAFF,TGTGCCAGCAGCCAAAGACCGGCAGGGGGCTTATCTTGGGAAGCTTTCTTT
TRBV30,once,TRBJ1-1,TRBD1,CAWRYRGNTEAFF,TGTGCCTGGAGATACAGGGGCAACACTGAAGCTTTCTTT
TRBV5-1,NA,TRBJ2-3,NA,CASSRTNPTRDTQYF,TGCGCCAGCAGCCGGACTAACCCCACACGTGATACGCAGTATTTT
TRBV5-4,NA,TRBJ1-1,TRBD1,CASSWDRGNTEAFF,TGTGCCAGCAGCTGGGACAGGGGAAACACTGAAGCTTTCTTT
TRBV9,NA,TRBJ1-5,NA,CASSVVESGPQHF,TGTGCCAGCAGCGTAGTAGAGAGCGGGCCCCAGCATTTT
TRBV10-2,NA,TRBJ2-3,TRBD2,CASRPDSAGGLSTQYF,TGCGCCAGCAGACCCGACTCAGCGGGGGGTCTGAGTACGCAGTATTTT
TRBV29-1,NA,TRBJ1-1,NA,CSVLFIAEAFF,TGCAGCGTCCTCTTTATTGCTGAAGCTTTCTTT
TRBV21-1,NA,TRBJ2-5,NA,CASSPRSTIGTGGCETQYF,TGTGCCAGCAGCCCCCGGTCCACAATCGGGACAGGGGGATGCGAGACCCAGTACTTC
TRBV4-2,once,TRBJ2-2,NA,CASSQEEEGGELFF,TGTGCCAGCAGCCAAGAGGAGGAGGGCGGGGAGCTGTTTTTT
TRBV6-5,NA,TRBJ2-1,NA,CASSRLEAEQFF,TGTGCCAGCAGTCGACTAGAGGCTGAGCAGTTCTTC